The 16 T cell receptor beta chains presented below share a single source sample, sequenced in a study of T cells in localized non-small cell lung cancer. Sequencing was performed with immunoSEQ multiplex PCR; in TCRdb, only in-frame clones are kept and a portion is missing. The sample shows 38,000 or so clones, 86% of them seen only once. The sequencing used peripheral blood mononuclear cells, collected before any cancer treatment. The receptors stem from a male donor aged 60 or over with stage II lung adenocarcinoma.

The rearrangement uses TRBV27 and TRBJ2-5; 7 positions match TRBD1. After removal of 6 bases from V and 4 bases from J, the junction contained 5 bases not matched to a gene. Germline lookup yields CDR1 MNHEY and CDR2 SMNVEV (reference sequence). The CDR3 contains 13 residues. The CDR3 sequence is CASRSTGAETQYF. DNA for the CDR3: TGTGCCAGCAGATCAACAGGGGCAGAGACCCAGTACTTC.

The chain couples TRBV5-1 to TRBJ2-3, with D perhaps matching TRBD1 (5 bases). Trimming removed 4 bases from V and 4 bases from J, with 22 bases in between. The CDR3 spans 17 residues. Germline values: CDR1 SGHRS, CDR2 YFSETQ. The CDR3 coding sequence is TGCGCCAGCAGCAAGACAGACACTATCGTGGTACCAGATACGCAGTATTTT. Translated, it gives CASSKTDTIVVPDTQYF.

A note on this clone: The junction and the germline gene differ at one end; a read error may be behind it. This rearrangement joins TRBV18 to TRBJ1-5; a possible D gene is TRBD1 (5 bases). Germline CDR1 reads KGHSH; CDR2 reads LQKENI. This CDR3 comprises 15 residues. CDR3 in DNA: TGTGCCAGCTCACCACACTCGGGGCCAAATCAGCCCCTGCATTTT. It encodes CASSPHSGPNQPLHF.

The rearrangement joins TRBV5-1 to TRBJ2-3, with a possible D match to TRBD1 (5 bases). Germline CDR1 and CDR2: SGHRS and YFSETQ. The V and J ends lost 2 bases and 4 bases respectively, with 11 bases between them. This CDR3 region has 14 residues. CDR3 bases: TGCGCCAGCAGCTTACCAGGGTTTCCAGATACGCAGTATTTT. The encoded protein is CASSLPGFPDTQYF.

This clone is large within its sample. The chain couples TRBV6-4 to TRBJ1-5; no firm D call. Trimming cost V 10 bases and J 7 bases, with 11 bases left between them. The CDR3 consists of 11 residues. The germline CDR1 and CDR2 sequences are MRHNA and SNTAGT. The CDR3 is CATPRWQPQHF. CDR3 nucleotide sequence: TGTGCCACCCCTAGGTGGCAGCCCCAGCATTTT.

The genes are TRBV5-4 and TRBJ1-3; possibly TRBD1 for D (5 bases). The CDR3 sequence is 14 residues long. V lost 5 bases, J lost 3 bases, and 12 bases lay in between. Germline V gene sequence: CDR1 SGHNT, CDR2 YYREEE (reference sequence). The CDR3 loop reads CASRSGRDGNTIYF. CDR3 nucleotide sequence: TGTGCCAGCAGATCAGGGAGAGATGGAAACACCATATATTTT.

This CDR3 reads CASSLTGGSGTQYF. Here the CDR3 DNA reads TGCGCCAGCAGCTTAACAGGGGGCTCAGGGACCCAGTACTTC. This chain links TRBV5-1 with TRBJ2-5, with 9 bases lining up with TRBD1. CDR1 and CDR2 from the germline V gene are SGHRS and YFSETQ. The CDR3 loop spans 14 amino acids. V shed 2 bases and J 7 bases; nucleotides not matched to a gene: 6.

The rearrangement links TRBV5-6 to TRBJ1-4; D is possibly TRBD1 (6 bases). CDR1 and CDR2 from the germline V gene are SGHDT and YYEEEE. The CDR3 consists of 19 residues. V was shortened by 3 bases and J by 0 bases, with 21 bases between the two germline ends. CDR3 residues: CASSWRGRGPLATNEKLFF. Here the CDR3 DNA reads TGTGCCAGCAGCTGGAGGGGCAGGGGACCTCTGGCAACTAATGAAAAACTGTTTTTT.

The chain carries TRBV4-2 and TRBJ1-4; possible D gene TRBD1, 5 bases. Germline-derived CDR1 and CDR2 are LGHNA and YNFKEQ. With 5 bases removed from V and 4 bases from J, the gap between germline ends came to 11 bases. The CDR3 consists of 14 residues. The DNA for the CDR3 is TGTGCCAGCAGCACGGGACGGCTTAATGAAAAACTGTTTTTT. It specifies CASSTGRLNEKLFF.

J is TRBJ1-1 and V is TRBV5-1; unclear D gene. Trimming stripped 0 bases from V and 1 base from J, with 4 bases between. Germline V lookup: CDR1 SGHRS, CDR2 YFSETQ. The CDR3 contains 13 residues. The CDR3 DNA reads TGCGCCAGCAGCTTGGGAGGGAACACTGAAGCTTTCTTT. It yields the protein CASSLGGNTEAFF.

The J gene is TRBJ1-2, the V gene TRBV30; no definite D call. This CDR3 is built from 13 residues. V was shortened by 0 bases and J by 4 bases, with 9 bases between the two germline ends. Germline CDR1 GTSNPN, CDR2 SVGIG (reference sequence). The CDR3 loop reads CAWSVRWLYGYTF. CDR3 DNA: TGTGCCTGGAGTGTACGTTGGCTCTATGGCTACACCTTC.

The J gene is TRBJ2-1, the V gene TRBV4-2; TRBD2 aligns across 15 bases. The germline CDR1 and CDR2 sequences are LGHNA and YNFKEQ. The CDR3 loop spans 15 amino acids. V was clipped by 5 bases and J by 8 bases; unmatched bases: 4. CDR3 region: CASSKGLAGGYEQFF. In DNA form, the CDR3 reads TGTGCCAGCAGCAAGGGACTAGCGGGAGGCTATGAGCAGTTCTTC.

About this clone itself: Germline and junction disagree at one end, which may indicate a read error. The chain carries TRBV6-4 and TRBJ2-4, with D unclear. The V gene's germline CDR1 is MRHNA and CDR2 SNTAGT. The CDR3 extends over 15 amino acids. CDR3 DNA sequence: TGTGCCAGCAGGTACACCCGTTTGCCAAAAAAAATTCAGTACTTC. Amino acids: CASRYTRLPKKIQYF.

The chain recombines TRBV5-1 with TRBJ2-2, with 7 bases lining up with TRBD2. The germline CDR1 and CDR2 sequences are SGHRS and YFSETQ. The CDR3 runs 15 residues. Losses at the gene ends were 4 bases for V and 4 bases for J; bases not matched to a gene: 7. The CDR3 DNA is TGCGCCAGCAGCCCGAGGGGAGGGGCCACCGGGGAGCTGTTTTTT. Translating gives CASSPRGGATGELFF.

The chain recombines TRBV19 with TRBJ2-1; 11 bases map to TRBD2. The CDR3 loop spans 15 amino acids. Germline lookup yields CDR1 LNHDA and CDR2 SQIVND (reference sequence). Unmatched junction bases numbered 7, after V lost 6 bases and J lost 6 bases. The CDR3 DNA is TGTGCCAGTAGGCCAACTAGCGGGAGTCTCAATGAGCAGTTCTTC. It encodes CASRPTSGSLNEQFF.

The CDR3 DNA reads TGTGCCAGTAGTACGGTACAGTCAACTGAAGCTTTCTTT. The encoded protein is CASSTVQSTEAFF. The chain carries TRBV19 and TRBJ1-1; D gene ambiguous. CDR1 is LNHDA and CDR2 is SQIVND in the germline V gene (reference sequence). There are 13 residues in the CDR3. The V and J ends lost 4 bases and 5 bases respectively, with 11 bases between them. Full variable domain (outside the CDR3, taken from reference TRBV19 and TRBJ1-1): DGGITQSPKYLFRKEGQNVTLSCEQNLNHDAMYWYRQDPGQGLRLIYYSQIVNDFQKGDIAEGYSVSREKKESFPLTVTSAQKNPTAFYLCASSTVQSTEAFFGQGTRLTVV.